Sequencing of this T cell receptor (delta chain) was carried out in a study of TRDV2 sequences in healthy donors (dated by TCRdb to the early 2020s). With respect to the entire study: Under 25 single-cell-derived gamma9delta2 T cell clones spanning the full range of antitumor activity were TCR-sequenced and traced within the bulk repertoire. Study-wide findings and limitations: Although the observed TCRdelta repertoires were highly focused, the frequency of a clonotype did not correlate with the antitumor functional potential of the respective clone. The TCRdelta clonotypes of several highly reactive clones appeared rare, since those clonotypes could not be detected in the bulk sequencing data from the donors of those clones.

Complete TCR delta chain (Vdelta2) repertoires were sequenced in bulk to track the frequency of functionally characterized gamma9delta2 T cell clones. The Dutch blood bank was the source from which peripheral blood of anonymous healthy donors was purchased. The gamma9delta2 T cells examined in the study came from the peripheral blood of healthy donors. This clone is described as medium-sized (0.01 to 0.1%). What antigen it recognizes has not been identified. No much larger clone exists at a distance of one base, and base qualities are not known. CDR1 GEAIGNYY and CDR2 EKD are derived from the germline V gene. From the cysteine up to the phenylalanine, the CDR3 has a length of 20 residues. Only CDR3 DNA is held: 60 bases, read in frame from base 1. For this chain, trimming is 3 bases at the V end and 1 base at the J end, and the number of junction bases without a gene match is 13. Library preparation used PCR. Sequencing instrument: Illumina MiSeq. As for the original processing: In reporting clonotype frequencies of the TRDV repertoire, clonotypes with just one read were left out. Public reads were reanalyzed in TCRdb with CATT, and rows carrying the same DNA were merged afterwards. The V and J calls were not made by the authors but by TCRdb's processing. This sample comprises 1,500 to 2,000 delta-chain clones, 16% of them detected only once. 65% of the sample comes from the top ten.

The chain is encoded by TRDV2 joined to TRDJ3; 8 middle bases align to TRDD3. The specimen was Vd2+ gamma-delta T cells from blood. The cell subset or site label of this sample denotes: TCR Vdelta2-expressing (gamma9delta2) T cells. The source is a human donor in good health. For the CDR3, the sequence is CACDYSTSGYGSWDTRQMFF. The nucleotides are TGTGCCTGTGACTACTCGACTTCGGGATACGGATCCTGGGACACCCGACAGATGTTTTTC.